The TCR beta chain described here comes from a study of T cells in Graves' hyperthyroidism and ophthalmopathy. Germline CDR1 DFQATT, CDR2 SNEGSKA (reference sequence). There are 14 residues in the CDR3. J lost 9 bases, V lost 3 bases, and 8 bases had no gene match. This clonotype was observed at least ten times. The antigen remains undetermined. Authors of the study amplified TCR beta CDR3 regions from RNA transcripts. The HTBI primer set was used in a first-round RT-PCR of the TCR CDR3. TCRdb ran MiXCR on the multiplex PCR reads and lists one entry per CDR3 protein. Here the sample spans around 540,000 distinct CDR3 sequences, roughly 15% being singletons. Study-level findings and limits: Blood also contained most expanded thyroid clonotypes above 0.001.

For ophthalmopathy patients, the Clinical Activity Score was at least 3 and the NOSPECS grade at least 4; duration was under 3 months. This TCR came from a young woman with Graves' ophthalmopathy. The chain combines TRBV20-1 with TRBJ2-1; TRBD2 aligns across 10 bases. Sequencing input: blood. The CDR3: CSARSLAGVSEQFF. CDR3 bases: TGCAGTGCTAGGAGTCTAGCGGGAGTTAGTGAGCAGTTCTTC.